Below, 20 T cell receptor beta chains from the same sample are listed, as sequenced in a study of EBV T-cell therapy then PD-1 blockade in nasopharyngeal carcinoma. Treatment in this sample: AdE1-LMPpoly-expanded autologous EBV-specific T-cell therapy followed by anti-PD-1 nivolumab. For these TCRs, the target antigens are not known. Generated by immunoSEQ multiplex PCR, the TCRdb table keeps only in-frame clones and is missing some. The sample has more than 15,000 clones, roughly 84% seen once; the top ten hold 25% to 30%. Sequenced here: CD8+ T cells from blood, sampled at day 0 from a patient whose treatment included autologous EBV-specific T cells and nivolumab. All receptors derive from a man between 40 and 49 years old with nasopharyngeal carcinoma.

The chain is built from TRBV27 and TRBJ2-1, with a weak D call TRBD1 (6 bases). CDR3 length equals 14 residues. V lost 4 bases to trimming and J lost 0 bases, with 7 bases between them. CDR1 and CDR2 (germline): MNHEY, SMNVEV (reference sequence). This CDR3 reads CASSSGVSYNEQFF. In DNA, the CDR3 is TGTGCCAGCAGTTCAGGGGTCTCCTACAATGAGCAGTTCTTC.

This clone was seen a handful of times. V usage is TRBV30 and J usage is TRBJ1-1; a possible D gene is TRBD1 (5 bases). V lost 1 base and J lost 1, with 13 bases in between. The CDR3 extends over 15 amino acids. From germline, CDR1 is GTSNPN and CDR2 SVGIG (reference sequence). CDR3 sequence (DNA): TGTGCCTGGAGTGCGGGACGGCCAAGGAACACTGAAGCTTTCTTT. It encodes CAWSAGRPRNTEAFF.

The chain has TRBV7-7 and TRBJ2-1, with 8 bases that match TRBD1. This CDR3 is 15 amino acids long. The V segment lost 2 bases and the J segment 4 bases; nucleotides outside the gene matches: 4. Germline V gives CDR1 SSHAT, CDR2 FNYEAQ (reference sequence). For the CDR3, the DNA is TGTGCCAGCAGCTTAATCCAGGGGGCTTACAATGAGCAGTTCTTC. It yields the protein CASSLIQGAYNEQFF.

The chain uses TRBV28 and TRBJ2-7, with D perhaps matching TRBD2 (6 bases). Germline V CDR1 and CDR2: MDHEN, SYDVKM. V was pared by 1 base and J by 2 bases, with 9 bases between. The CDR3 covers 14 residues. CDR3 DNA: TGTGCCAGCAGTTTATTCGGGGGTACCTACGAGCAGTACTTC. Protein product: CASSLFGGTYEQYF.

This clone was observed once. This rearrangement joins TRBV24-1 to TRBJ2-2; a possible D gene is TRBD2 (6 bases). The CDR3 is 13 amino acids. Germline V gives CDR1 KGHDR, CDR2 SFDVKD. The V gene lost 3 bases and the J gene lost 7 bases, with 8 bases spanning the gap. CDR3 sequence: CATSDGGVGELFF. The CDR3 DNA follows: TGTGCCACCAGTGATGGAGGGGTCGGGGAGCTGTTTTTT.

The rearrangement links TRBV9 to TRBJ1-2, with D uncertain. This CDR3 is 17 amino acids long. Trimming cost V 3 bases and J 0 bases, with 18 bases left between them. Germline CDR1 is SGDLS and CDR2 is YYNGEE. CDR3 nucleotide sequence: TGTGCCAGCAGCGAGGCCGGTACAGCCAATACTAACTATGGCTACACCTTC. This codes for CASSEAGTANTNYGYTF.

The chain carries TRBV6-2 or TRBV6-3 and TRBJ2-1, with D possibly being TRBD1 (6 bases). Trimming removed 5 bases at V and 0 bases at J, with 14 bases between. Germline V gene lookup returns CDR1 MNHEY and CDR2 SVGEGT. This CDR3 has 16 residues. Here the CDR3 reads CASSTRQVSSYNEQFF. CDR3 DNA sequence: TGTGCCAGCAGTACACGACAGGTGAGCTCCTACAATGAGCAGTTCTTC.

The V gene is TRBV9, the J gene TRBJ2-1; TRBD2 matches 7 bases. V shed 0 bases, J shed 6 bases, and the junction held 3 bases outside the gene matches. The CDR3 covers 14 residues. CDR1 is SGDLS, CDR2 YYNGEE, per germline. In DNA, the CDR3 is TGTGCCAGCAGCGTAGTGGGCGGGGGCAATGAGCAGTTCTTC. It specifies CASSVVGGGNEQFF.

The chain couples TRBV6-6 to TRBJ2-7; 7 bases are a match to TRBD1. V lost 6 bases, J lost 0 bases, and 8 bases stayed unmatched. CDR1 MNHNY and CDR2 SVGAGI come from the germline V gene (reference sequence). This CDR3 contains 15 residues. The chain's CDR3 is CASSSTGRSSYEQYF. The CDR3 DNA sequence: TGTGCCAGCAGCTCGACAGGGCGAAGCTCCTACGAGCAGTACTTC.

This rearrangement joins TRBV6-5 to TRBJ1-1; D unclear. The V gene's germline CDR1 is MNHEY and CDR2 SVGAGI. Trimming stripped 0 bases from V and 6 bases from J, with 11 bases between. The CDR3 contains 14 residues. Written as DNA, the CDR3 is TGTGCCAGCAGTTACTCGGGCACCCTCGCTGAAGCTTTCTTT. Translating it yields CASSYSGTLAEAFF.

CDR3 nucleotides: TGTGCCAGCAGCTTAGAAGGGAACGAGCAGTACTTC. It translates to CASSLEGNEQYF. V and J are TRBV7-9 and TRBJ2-7, with D uncertain. This CDR3 contains 12 residues. V lost 1 base, J lost 5 bases, and 6 bases lay in between. Germline CDR1 SEHNR, CDR2 FQNEAQ (reference sequence).

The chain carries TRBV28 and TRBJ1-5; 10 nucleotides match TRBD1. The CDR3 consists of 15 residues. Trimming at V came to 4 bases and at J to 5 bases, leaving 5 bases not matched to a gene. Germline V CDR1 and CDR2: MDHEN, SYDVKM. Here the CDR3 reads CASSSGTGDYQPQHF. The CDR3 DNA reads TGTGCCAGCAGTTCCGGGACAGGGGATTATCAGCCCCAGCATTTT.

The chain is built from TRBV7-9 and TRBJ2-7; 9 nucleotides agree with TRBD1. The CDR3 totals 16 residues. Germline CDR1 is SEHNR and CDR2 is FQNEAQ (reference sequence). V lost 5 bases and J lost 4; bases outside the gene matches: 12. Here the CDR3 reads CASSGGQGEGRYEQYF. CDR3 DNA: TGTGCCAGCAGCGGGGGACAGGGCGAGGGGCGTTACGAGCAGTACTTC.

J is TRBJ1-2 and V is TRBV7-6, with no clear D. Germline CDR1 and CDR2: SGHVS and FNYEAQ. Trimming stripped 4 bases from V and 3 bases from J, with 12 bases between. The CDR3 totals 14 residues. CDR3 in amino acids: CASSSGYRDYGYTF. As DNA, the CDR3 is TGTGCCAGCAGCTCCGGTTATAGGGACTATGGCTACACCTTC.

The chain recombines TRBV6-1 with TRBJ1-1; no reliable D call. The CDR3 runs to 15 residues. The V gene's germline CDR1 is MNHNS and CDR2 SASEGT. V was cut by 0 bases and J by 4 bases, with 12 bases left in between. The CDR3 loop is CASSEADSGLTEAFF. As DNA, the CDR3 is TGTGCCAGCAGTGAAGCGGACTCCGGACTCACTGAAGCTTTCTTT.

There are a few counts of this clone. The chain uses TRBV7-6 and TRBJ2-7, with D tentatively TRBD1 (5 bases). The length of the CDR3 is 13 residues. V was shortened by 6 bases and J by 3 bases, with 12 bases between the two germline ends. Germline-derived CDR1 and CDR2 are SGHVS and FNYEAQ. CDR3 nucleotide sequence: TGTGCCAGCAGTGCAGGGCCTAACTACGAGCAGTACTTC. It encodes CASSAGPNYEQYF.

The DNA of the CDR3 is TGTGCCAGCAGCCCCCGGGACACCTCACCCACAGATACGCAGTATTTT. Translated: CASSPRDTSPTDTQYF. The rearrangement links TRBV28 to TRBJ2-3; D perhaps matches TRBD1 (6 bases). The CDR3 length is 16 residues. Germline CDR1 and CDR2: MDHEN and SYDVKM. The V end lost 6 bases, the J end lost 2 bases, and 18 bases lay between the germline ends.

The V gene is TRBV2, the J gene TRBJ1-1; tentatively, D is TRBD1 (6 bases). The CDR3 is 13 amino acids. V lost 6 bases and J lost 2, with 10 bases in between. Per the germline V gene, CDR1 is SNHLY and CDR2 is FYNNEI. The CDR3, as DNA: TGTGCCAGCAGGAGGGGGGCCAACACTGAAGCTTTCTTT. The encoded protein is CASRRGANTEAFF.

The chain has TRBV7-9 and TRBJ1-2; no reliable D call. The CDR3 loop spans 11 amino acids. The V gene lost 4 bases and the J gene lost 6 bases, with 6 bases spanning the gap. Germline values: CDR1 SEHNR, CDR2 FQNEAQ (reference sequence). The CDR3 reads CASSSRDGYTF. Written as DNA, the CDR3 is TGTGCCAGCAGCTCTAGGGATGGCTACACCTTC. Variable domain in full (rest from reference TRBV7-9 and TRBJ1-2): DTGVSQNPRHKITKRGQNVTFRCDPISEHNRLYWYRQTLGQGPEFLTYFQNEAQLEKSRLLSDRFSAERPKGSFSTLEIQRTEQGDSAMYLCASSSRDGYTFGSGTRLTVV.

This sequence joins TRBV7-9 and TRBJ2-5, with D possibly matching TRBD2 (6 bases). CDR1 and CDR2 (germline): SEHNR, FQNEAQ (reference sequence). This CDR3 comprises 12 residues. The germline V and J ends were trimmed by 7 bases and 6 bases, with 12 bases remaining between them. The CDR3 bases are TGTGCCAGCACCCCGGAGGGAAAGACCCAGTACTTC. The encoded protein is CASTPEGKTQYF.